This TCR beta chain was captured in a study of PD-1 blockade in classical Hodgkin lymphoma. There was relapse after autologous stem cell transplantation in every patient, and there was variation in brentuximab vedotin exposure. Complete response, partial response or progressive disease was each patient's best response. This CDR3 is built from 14 residues. Germline loops: CDR1 MNHNS, CDR2 SASEGT. V was pared by 1 base and J by 4 bases, with 10 bases between. Study findings and constraints: Although disease activity or prior therapy may be involved, causes of the repertoire differences remain undefined. Complete responders' baseline diversity resembled that of newly diagnosed patients.

Here immunoSEQ multiplex PCR was the method, and the copy in TCRdb shows in-frame clones only, minus some. The sample holds roughly 81,000 clones, 80% to 95% seen once. Concerning this clone itself: Its antigen is still unknown.

The TCR was taken from a human donor with classical Hodgkin lymphoma. The gene calls are TRBV6-1 and TRBJ1-2; tentatively, D is TRBD1 (5 bases). Sequences were derived from peripheral blood mononuclear cells (PBMCs), sampled before the second cycle of nivolumab. CDR3 in amino acids: CASSEGRQSYGYTF. In DNA form, the CDR3 reads TGTGCCAGCAGTGAAGGACGACAGAGCTATGGCTACACCTTC.